These 26 T cell receptor beta chains came from one sample sequenced in a study of cytomegalovirus exposure and HLA in healthy donors. Primers for the PCR totalled 60 Vbeta and 13 Jbeta. Clones were sequenced by immunoSEQ multiplex PCR, and TCRdb holds only the in-frame ones, with some missing. The sample contains some 90,000 clones, 76% of which appear only once. Sample: PBMCs. These receptor sequences come from a man in his forties in good health and CMV-seronegative.

This rearrangement joins TRBV7-2 to TRBJ1-6; maybe TRBD1 (5 bases). The CDR3 runs to 13 residues. Germline V gives CDR1 SGHTA, CDR2 FQGNSA. V lost 2 bases to trimming and J lost 12 bases, with 11 bases between them. The CDR3 nucleotides read TGTGCCAGCAGCTTAAGCGACAGCCGACCCCTCCACTTT. It encodes CASSLSDSRPLHF.

The table lists this clone with a few counts. The chain recombines TRBV29-1 with TRBJ1-3; D call uncertain. Germline values: CDR1 SQVTM, CDR2 ANQGSEA. The CDR3 extends over 15 amino acids. The CDR3 sequence: CGWSWANTGQNTIYF. The CDR3 nucleotides read TGCGGCTGGTCGTGGGCCAACACTGGGCAAAACACCATATATTTT.

V gene TRBV18 combines with J gene TRBJ1-1; possible D gene TRBD1, 5 bases. Trimming shortened V by 3 bases and J by 12 bases, and 11 bases separated the two germline ends. The CDR3 contains 11 residues. Germline V gives CDR1 KGHSH, CDR2 LQKENI. The CDR3 protein is CASSPDTGTFF. CDR3 DNA sequence: TGTGCCAGCTCACCGGATACAGGAACTTTCTTT.

The J gene is TRBJ1-2, the V gene TRBV5-6, with D possibly TRBD1 on 5 matching bases. V lost 6 bases to trimming and J lost 7 bases, with 16 bases between them. The CDR3 sequence is 13 residues long. Germline CDR1 reads SGHDT; CDR2 reads YYEEEE. The CDR3 protein is CASNLVQGGGYTF. CDR3 nucleotide sequence: TGTGCCAGCAACCTCGTCCAGGGTGGTGGCTACACCTTC. Variable domain in full (rest from reference TRBV5-6 and TRBJ1-2): DAGVTQSPTHLIKTRGQQVTLRCSPKSGHDTVSWYQQALGQGPQFIFQYYEEEERQRGNFPDRFSGHQFPNYSSELNVNALLLGDSALYLCASNLVQGGGYTFGSGTRLTVV.

V and J are TRBV28 and TRBJ2-7; 16 bases fit TRBD2. The CDR3 runs to 15 residues. J gave up 2 bases and V 5 bases, and 0 bases lay outside the gene matches. CDR1 MDHEN and CDR2 SYDVKM come from the germline V gene. CDR3 coding DNA: TGTGCCAGCAGTGGGACTAGCGGGGGGGCCTACGAGCAGTACTTC. Amino acids: CASSGTSGGAYEQYF.

This rearrangement joins TRBV15 to TRBJ1-4; 7 bases fit TRBD1. J gave up 7 bases and V 4 bases, and 3 bases lay outside the gene matches. The CDR3 is 13 amino acids. Germline V gene sequence: CDR1 LNHNV, CDR2 YYDKDF (reference sequence). The CDR3 DNA is TGTGCCACCAGCAACAGGGGTGCTGAAAAACTGTTTTTT. Translated, it gives CATSNRGAEKLFF. Filled out from reference TRBV15 and TRBJ1-4, the complete variable domain reads DAMVIQNPRYQVTQFGKPVTLSCSQTLNHNVMYWYQQKSSQAPKLLFHYYDKDFNNEADTPDNFQSRRPNTSFCFLDIRSPGLGDTAMYLCATSNRGAEKLFFGSGTQLSVL.

The rearrangement links TRBV6-4 to TRBJ2-7; tentative D call: TRBD1 (6 bases). Per the germline V gene, CDR1 is MRHNA and CDR2 is SNTAGT. The CDR3 loop spans 12 amino acids. Between the trimmed V and J ends, which lost 9 bases and 5 bases, there was a span of 14 bases. As DNA, the CDR3 is TGTGCCAGTGATATGGGGGCCCACGAGCAGTACTTC. As protein: CASDMGAHEQYF.

The CDR3: CASSPGQGTNTGELFF. DNA for the CDR3: TGTGCCAGCAGCCCAGGACAGGGAACGAACACCGGGGAGCTGTTTTTT. The chain is built from TRBV5-4 and TRBJ2-2; 8 positions match TRBD1. Per the germline V gene, CDR1 is SGHNT and CDR2 is YYREEE (reference sequence). The CDR3 has 16 amino acids. Germline trimming cut 4 bases from V and 0 bases from J; bases unmatched to any gene: 5.

The CDR3 here is CASSHVRDRGRETQYF. The CDR3 nucleotides read TGCGCCAGCAGCCACGTAAGGGACAGGGGGCGAGAGACCCAGTACTTC. The V call is TRBV23-1, the J call TRBJ2-5; 12 nucleotides match TRBD1. TRBV23-1 is flagged as an ORF with uncertain function. The CDR3 sequence is 16 residues long. V gave up 6 bases and J gave up 4 bases; unmatched junction bases: 9.

In this sample, this clone turned up a few times. The chain has TRBV6-5 and TRBJ1-1, with D possibly being TRBD1 (5 bases). Germline values: CDR1 MNHEY, CDR2 SVGAGI. Trimming cost V 5 bases and J 5 bases, with 6 bases left between them. This CDR3 has 11 amino acids. The CDR3 sequence: CASSGTTEAFF. The DNA of the CDR3 is TGTGCCAGCAGTGGGACTACTGAAGCTTTCTTT.

This clone has more than one count but fewer than ten. The gene calls are TRBV28 and TRBJ1-3; 7 nucleotides align to TRBD1. This CDR3 spans 16 amino acids. Trimming cost V 7 bases and J 0 bases; bases outside gene matches: 9. Per the germline V gene, CDR1 is MDHEN and CDR2 is SYDVKM. This CDR3 is CASKGAHPLSGNTIYF. The CDR3 coding sequence is TGTGCCAGCAAGGGGGCCCATCCTCTCTCTGGAAACACCATATATTTT.

This sequence joins TRBV19 and TRBJ2-7; the match to TRBD2 covers 8 bases. Trimming removed 4 bases from V and 0 bases from J; junction bases left unmatched: 5. The length of the CDR3 is 15 residues. Germline CDR1 is LNHDA and CDR2 is SQIVND (reference sequence). CDR3 protein: CASSTSGGRSYEQYF. The CDR3 nucleotides read TGTGCCAGTAGTACGAGCGGGGGCCGCTCCTACGAGCAGTACTTC.

The chain combines TRBV4-1 with TRBJ2-5; D unresolved. The end of the DNA is better explained by TRBJ2-7, so the J call may be wrong. The CDR3 sequence is 16 residues long. Germline V gene sequence: CDR1 MGHRA, CDR2 YSYEKL. The CDR3 is CASSQGWRGEDYEQYF. The DNA for the CDR3 is TGCGCCAGCAGCCAAGGTTGGCGAGGCGAGGACTACGAGCAGTACTTC.

The J gene is TRBJ2-2, the V gene TRBV27, with D perhaps matching TRBD2 (5 bases). Germline V CDR1 and CDR2: MNHEY, SMNVEV (reference sequence). Trimming took 6 bases from V and 6 from J, leaving 11 bases between them. The CDR3 covers 13 residues. The CDR3 sequence is CASSTPDSGELFF. The CDR3 DNA is TGTGCCAGCAGCACCCCGGACTCCGGGGAGCTGTTTTTT.

CDR3 sequence: CASSEWHRGPTALHF. In DNA form, the CDR3 reads TGCGCCAGCAGCGAATGGCACAGGGGGCCCACAGCCCTCCACTTT. The chain is built from TRBV4-1 and TRBJ1-6, with 9 nucleotides matching TRBD1. Per the germline V gene, CDR1 is MGHRA and CDR2 is YSYEKL. The length of the CDR3 is 15 residues. After removal of 5 bases from V and 14 bases from J, the junction contained 13 bases not matched to a gene.

The J gene is TRBJ2-5, the V gene TRBV18, with TRBD1 matching 11 bases. The trim removed 3 bases at V and 5 bases at J, leaving 2 bases unmatched. CDR1 and CDR2 from the germline V gene are KGHSH and LQKENI. This CDR3 contains 14 residues. DNA for the CDR3: TGTGCCAGCTCACCGGACAGGGGGCTGGAGACCCAGTACTTC. This codes for CASSPDRGLETQYF.

The V call is TRBV29-1, the J call TRBJ1-5; D unclear. The CDR3 is 12 amino acids. Germline lookup yields CDR1 SQVTM and CDR2 ANQGSEA. The CDR3 spells CRGGLSNQPQHF. CDR3 DNA sequence: TGCAGGGGAGGGCTTAGCAATCAGCCCCAGCATTTT.

This clone was seen a handful of times. The chain joins TRBV4-2 to TRBJ2-5, with 11 bases fitting TRBD2. The ends lost 3 bases at V and 4 bases at J; junction bases unmatched: 7. Germline V CDR1 and CDR2: LGHNA, YNFKEQ. The CDR3 contains 16 residues. The CDR3 protein is CASSHKLAGDVETQYF. The DNA of the CDR3 is TGTGCCAGCAGCCACAAACTAGCGGGGGACGTAGAGACCCAGTACTTC.

The CDR3 spells CASSSGAYEQYF. The CDR3 bases are TGCGCCAGCAGTTCGGGGGCCTACGAGCAGTACTTC. This chain uses TRBV4-1 with TRBJ2-7, with D perhaps TRBD2 (6 bases). The CDR3 is 12 amino acids. Germline lookup yields CDR1 MGHRA and CDR2 YSYEKL. V lost 6 bases to trimming and J lost 2 bases, with 8 bases between them.

This clone was counted once. The chain couples TRBV19 to TRBJ1-1, with 9 nucleotides matching TRBD1. Germline CDR1 and CDR2: LNHDA and SQIVND (reference sequence). The V and J ends lost 5 bases and 4 bases, in that order; junction bases with no gene match: 8. This CDR3 has 15 residues. CDR3 DNA: TGTGCCAGTAGTTACACAGGGGGCTTAAGCACTGAAGCTTTCTTT. It specifies CASSYTGGLSTEAFF.

The CDR3 DNA is TGTGCCAGCAGCCCTGGACAGGGAGAAACTAATGAAAAACTGTTTTTT. Residues: CASSPGQGETNEKLFF. The rearrangement joins TRBV7-9 to TRBJ1-4; 8 bases agree with TRBD1. Trimming took 5 bases from V and 1 from J; bases not matched to a gene: 6. Per germline, CDR1 SEHNR and CDR2 FQNEAQ (reference sequence). The CDR3 contains 16 residues.

The chain is built from TRBV5-1 and TRBJ2-5, with 9 bases identical to TRBD1. The J segment lost 5 bases and the V segment lost 3 bases, leaving 5 bases of the junction unmatched. CDR1 and CDR2 (germline): SGHRS, YFSETQ. CDR3 length: 14 residues. CDR3: CASSSPDRGETQYF. Here the CDR3 DNA reads TGCGCCAGCAGCTCCCCTGACAGGGGGGAGACCCAGTACTTC.

This chain links TRBV6-5 with TRBJ1-1; no reliable D call. From germline, CDR1 is MNHEY and CDR2 SVGAGI. This CDR3 comprises 16 residues. V was pared by 0 bases and J by 4 bases, with 15 bases between. This CDR3 is CASSYSRVVSVTEAFF. As DNA, the CDR3 is TGTGCCAGCAGTTACTCACGGGTTGTTTCTGTCACTGAAGCTTTCTTT.

V is TRBV11-2 and J is TRBJ2-1; TRBD2 aligns across 7 bases. The J segment lost 6 bases and the V segment lost 7 bases, leaving 15 bases of the junction unmatched. CDR3 length: 16 amino acids. Germline V lookup: CDR1 SGHAT, CDR2 FQNNGV. The CDR3 sequence: CASTPLVGGGSNEQFF. CDR3 nucleotide sequence: TGTGCCAGCACTCCCCTAGTTGGGGGGGGATCCAATGAGCAGTTCTTC.

J is TRBJ2-1 and V is TRBV19; 8 bases line up with TRBD2. The CDR3 is 16 residues long. V lost 4 bases, J lost 4 bases, and 9 bases stayed unmatched. Looked up from germline, CDR1 is LNHDA and CDR2 is SQIVND (reference sequence). CDR3 coding DNA: TGTGCCAGTAGTACCCACCGCGGGGGGCATTACAATGAGCAGTTCTTC. Translation: CASSTHRGGHYNEQFF.

This clone was recorded once. The gene calls are TRBV30 and TRBJ2-1; D possibly corresponds to TRBD2 (7 bases). The V gene lost 0 bases and the J gene lost 6 bases, with 15 bases spanning the gap. The germline V gene encodes CDR1 GTSNPN and CDR2 SVGIG (reference sequence). The CDR3 runs to 15 residues. CDR3 DNA sequence: TGTGCCTGGAGTGTGGGTCGGGGGGCCCTCAATGAGCAGTTCTTC. This translates into CAWSVGRGALNEQFF.